This record concerns one T cell receptor beta chain sequence. The antigen this receptor binds is unknown. Base qualities are missing; no much larger clone stands one base away. Sequencing instrument: Illumina HiSeq 1500. TCRdb reworked the public reads: Q25 trimming with fastp, MiXCR clone assembly, productive beta chains retained. Identical CDR3 protein sequences are pooled into one entry, listed with their most common genes and DNA. This sample gives about 600,000 distinct CDR3 sequences in total; approximately 24% of them show up just once. The ten largest clones take up under 8.5% of the sample. This sample stems from a study of T cell repertoires in cytomegalovirus infection (dated by TCRdb to about 2019). Context from the whole study: Donor HLA type was relevant to the analysis, because carriage of CMV infection together with the matching HLA type was indicated by public TCR beta signatures. On the study overall, not on this receptor specifically: The ex vivo response was dominated by HLA-C-restricted CMV-specific TCR beta clonotypes, and the single most frequent clonotype in two of eight donors was supplied by these HLA-C-restricted clonotypes. Cumulative frequency of public TCR beta family members discriminated carriers of CMV infection plus the relevant HLA type in this cohort and an independent roughly 330-donor cohort.

From a lookup of the germline V gene, CDR1 and CDR2 are ENHRY and SYGVKD. Including the terminal cysteine and phenylalanine, the CDR3 comprises 15 residues. Only the CDR3 part of the read is kept: 45 bases, read in frame from the first base. Clipping removes 5 bases from V and 6 bases from J, with 9 as the unmatched junction base count. Specimen: CD8+ T cells from PBMCs. The rearrangement joined TRBV10-3 to TRBJ2-3, and 9 junction bases match TRBD1. The sequence came from a human donor in good health (CMV status not recorded). Some clones in this sample may be carry-over from other donors' samples. The sequenced DNA: TGTGCCATCAGTTCCGGACAGGGGTTTAGGGATACGCAGTATTTT. This sequence encodes CAISSGQGFRDTQYF.